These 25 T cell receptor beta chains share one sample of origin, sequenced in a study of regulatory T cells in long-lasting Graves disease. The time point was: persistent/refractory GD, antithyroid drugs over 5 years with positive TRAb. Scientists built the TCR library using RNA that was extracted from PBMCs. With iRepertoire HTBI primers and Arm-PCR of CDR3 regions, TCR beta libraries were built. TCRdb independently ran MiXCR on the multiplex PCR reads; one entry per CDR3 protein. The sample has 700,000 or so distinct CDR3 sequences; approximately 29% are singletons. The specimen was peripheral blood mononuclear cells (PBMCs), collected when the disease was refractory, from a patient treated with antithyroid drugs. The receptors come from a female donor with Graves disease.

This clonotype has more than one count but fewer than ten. In DNA, the CDR3 is TGTGCCAGCAGCCACGAGCACAGTCTCACTGAAGCTTTCTTT. Protein sequence: CASSHEHSLTEAFF. This sequence joins TRBV3-1 and TRBJ1-1; D unclear. The CDR3 sequence is 14 residues long. V was cut by 3 bases and J by 4 bases, with 12 bases left in between. The germline CDR1 and CDR2 sequences are LGHDT and YNNKEL (reference sequence).

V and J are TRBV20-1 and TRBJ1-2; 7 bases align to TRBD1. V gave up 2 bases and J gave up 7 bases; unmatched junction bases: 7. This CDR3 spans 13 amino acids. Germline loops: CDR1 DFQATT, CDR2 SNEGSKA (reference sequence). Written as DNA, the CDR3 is TGCAGTGCTAGACAGGGGGAAGATGCTGGCTACACCTTC. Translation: CSARQGEDAGYTF.

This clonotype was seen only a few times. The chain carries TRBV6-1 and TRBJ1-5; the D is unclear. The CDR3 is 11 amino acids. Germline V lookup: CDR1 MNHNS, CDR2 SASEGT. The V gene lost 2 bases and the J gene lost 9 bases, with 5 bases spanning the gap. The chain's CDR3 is CASSERGPQHF. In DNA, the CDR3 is TGTGCCAGCAGTGAACGAGGGCCCCAGCATTTT.

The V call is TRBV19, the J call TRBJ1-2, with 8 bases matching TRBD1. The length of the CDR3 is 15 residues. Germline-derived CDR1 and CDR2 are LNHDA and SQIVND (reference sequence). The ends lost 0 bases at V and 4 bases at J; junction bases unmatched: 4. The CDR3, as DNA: TGTGCCAGTAGTATAGATGCAGGGGGCGTCTATGGCTACACCTTC. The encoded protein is CASSIDAGGVYGYTF.

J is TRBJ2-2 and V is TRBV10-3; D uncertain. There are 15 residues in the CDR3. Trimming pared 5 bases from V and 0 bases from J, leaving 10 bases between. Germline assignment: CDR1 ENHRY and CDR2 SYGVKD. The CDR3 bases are TGTGCCATCAGTTTAGATAGCACGAACACCGGGGAGCTGTTTTTT. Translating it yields CAISLDSTNTGELFF.

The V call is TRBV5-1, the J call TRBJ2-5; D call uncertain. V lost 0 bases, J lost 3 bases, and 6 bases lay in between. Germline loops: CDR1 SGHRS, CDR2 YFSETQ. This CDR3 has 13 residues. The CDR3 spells CASSLVNEETQYF. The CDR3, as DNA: TGCGCCAGCAGCTTGGTCAACGAAGAGACCCAGTACTTC.

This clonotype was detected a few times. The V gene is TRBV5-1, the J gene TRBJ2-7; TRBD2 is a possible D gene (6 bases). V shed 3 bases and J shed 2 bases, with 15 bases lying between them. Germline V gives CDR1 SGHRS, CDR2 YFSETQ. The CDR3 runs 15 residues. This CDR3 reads CASSSPGLTTYEQYF. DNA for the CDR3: TGCGCCAGCAGCTCACCGGGACTTACAACCTACGAGCAGTACTTC.

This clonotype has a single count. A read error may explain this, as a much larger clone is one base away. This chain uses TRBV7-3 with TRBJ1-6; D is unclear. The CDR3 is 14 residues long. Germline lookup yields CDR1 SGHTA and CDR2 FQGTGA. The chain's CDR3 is CASSLGQNNPPLHF. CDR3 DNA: TGTGCCAGCAGCTTAGGCCAGAATAATCCACCCCTCCACTTT.

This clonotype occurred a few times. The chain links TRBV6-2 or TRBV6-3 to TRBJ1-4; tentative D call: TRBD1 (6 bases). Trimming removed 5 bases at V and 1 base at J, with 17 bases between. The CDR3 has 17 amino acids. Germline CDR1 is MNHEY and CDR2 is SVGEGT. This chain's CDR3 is CASSRDTGWITNEKLFF. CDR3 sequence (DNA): TGTGCCAGCAGTAGGGATACAGGGTGGATAACTAATGAAAAACTGTTTTTT.

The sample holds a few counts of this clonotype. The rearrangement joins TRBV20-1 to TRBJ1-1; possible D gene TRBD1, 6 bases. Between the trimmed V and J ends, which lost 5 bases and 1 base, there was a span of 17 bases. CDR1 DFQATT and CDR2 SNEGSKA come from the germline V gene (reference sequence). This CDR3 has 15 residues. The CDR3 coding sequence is TGCAGTGCTGGGGGCCAGTTCCCTGAGAACACTGAAGCTTTCTTT. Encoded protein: CSAGGQFPENTEAFF.

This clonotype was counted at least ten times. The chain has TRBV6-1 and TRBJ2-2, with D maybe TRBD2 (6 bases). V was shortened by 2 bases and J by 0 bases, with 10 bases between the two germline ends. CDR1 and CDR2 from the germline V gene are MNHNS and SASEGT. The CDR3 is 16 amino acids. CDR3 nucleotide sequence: TGTGCCAGCAGTGAAAGGTTAGCGGCGAACACCGGGGAGCTGTTTTTT. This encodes CASSERLAANTGELFF.

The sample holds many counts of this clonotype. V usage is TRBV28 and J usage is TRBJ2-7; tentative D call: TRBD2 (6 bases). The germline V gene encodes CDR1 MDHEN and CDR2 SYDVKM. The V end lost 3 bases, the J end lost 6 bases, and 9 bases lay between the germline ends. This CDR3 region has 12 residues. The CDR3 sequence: CASSLAGREQYF. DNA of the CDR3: TGTGCCAGCAGTTTGGCGGGGCGCGAGCAGTACTTC.

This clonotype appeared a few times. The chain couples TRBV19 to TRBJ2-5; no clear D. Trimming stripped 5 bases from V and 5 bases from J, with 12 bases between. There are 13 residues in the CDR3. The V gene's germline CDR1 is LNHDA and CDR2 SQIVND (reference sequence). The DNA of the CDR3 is TGTGCCAGTAGTCGGACCAGGTGGGAGACCCAGTACTTC. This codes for CASSRTRWETQYF.

In DNA, the CDR3 is TGTGCCAGCAGTTTTCGTTCGCTAGGCGTGAATCAGCCCCAGCATTTT. Residues: CASSFRSLGVNQPQHF. The J gene is TRBJ1-5, the V gene TRBV28, with D uncertain. In germline, CDR1 is MDHEN, CDR2 SYDVKM. V lost 3 bases and J lost 4, with 16 bases in between. The CDR3 loop spans 16 amino acids.

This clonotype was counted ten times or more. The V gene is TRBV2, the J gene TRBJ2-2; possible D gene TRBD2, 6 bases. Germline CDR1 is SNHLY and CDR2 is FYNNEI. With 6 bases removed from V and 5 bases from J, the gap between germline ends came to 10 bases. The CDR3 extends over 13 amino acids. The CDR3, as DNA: TGTGCCAGCAGGGGGCTAGCGACCGGGGAGCTGTTTTTT. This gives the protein CASRGLATGELFF. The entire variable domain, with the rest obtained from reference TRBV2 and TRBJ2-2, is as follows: EPEVTQTPSHQVTQMGQEVILRCVPISNHLYFYWYRQILGQKVEFLVSFYNNEISEKSEIFDDQFSVERPDGSNFTLKIRSTKLEDSAMYFCASRGLATGELFFGEGSRLTVL.

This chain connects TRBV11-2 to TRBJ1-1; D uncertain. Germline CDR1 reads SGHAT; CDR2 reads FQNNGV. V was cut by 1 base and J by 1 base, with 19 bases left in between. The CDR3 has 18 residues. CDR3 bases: TGTGCCAGCAGCTTAGGTTTTAGACTGGAGCGTTCGAACACTGAAGCTTTCTTT. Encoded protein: CASSLGFRLERSNTEAFF.

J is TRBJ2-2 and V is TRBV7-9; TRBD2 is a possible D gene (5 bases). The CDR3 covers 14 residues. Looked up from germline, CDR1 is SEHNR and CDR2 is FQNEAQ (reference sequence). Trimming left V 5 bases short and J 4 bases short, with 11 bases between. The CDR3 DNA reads TGTGCCAGCAGCGGGTGTCGGGGCACCGGGGAGCTGTTTTTT. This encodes CASSGCRGTGELFF.

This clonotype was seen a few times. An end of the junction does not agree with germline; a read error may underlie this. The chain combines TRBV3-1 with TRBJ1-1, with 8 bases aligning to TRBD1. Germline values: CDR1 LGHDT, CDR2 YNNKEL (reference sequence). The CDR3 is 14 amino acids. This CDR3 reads CAGSQGTGNTEAFF. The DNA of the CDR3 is TGTGCCGGCAGCCAAGGGACAGGGAACACTGAAGCTTTCTTT.

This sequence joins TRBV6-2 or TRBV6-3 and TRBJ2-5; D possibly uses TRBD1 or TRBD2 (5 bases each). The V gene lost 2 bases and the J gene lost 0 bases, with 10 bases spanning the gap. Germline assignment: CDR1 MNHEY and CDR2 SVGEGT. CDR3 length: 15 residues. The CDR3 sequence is CASSYVRDDQETQYF. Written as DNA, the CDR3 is TGTGCCAGCAGTTACGTCAGGGACGACCAAGAGACCCAGTACTTC.

This CDR3 is CSVDDRGDGYTF. CDR3 coding DNA: TGCAGCGTCGACGATCGGGGTGATGGCTACACCTTC. The rearrangement uses TRBV29-1 and TRBJ1-2; D gene ambiguous. The CDR3 is made up of 12 amino acids. The ends were cut back, 6 bases at V and 6 bases at J, with 14 bases in the middle. The germline gives CDR1 SQVTM, CDR2 ANQGSEA.

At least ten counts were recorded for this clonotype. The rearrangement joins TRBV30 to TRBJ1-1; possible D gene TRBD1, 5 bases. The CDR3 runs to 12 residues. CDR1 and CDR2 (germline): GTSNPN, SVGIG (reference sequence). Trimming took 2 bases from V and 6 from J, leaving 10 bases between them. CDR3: CAWSTGSPEAFF. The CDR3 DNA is TGTGCCTGGAGTACAGGTTCCCCTGAAGCTTTCTTT.

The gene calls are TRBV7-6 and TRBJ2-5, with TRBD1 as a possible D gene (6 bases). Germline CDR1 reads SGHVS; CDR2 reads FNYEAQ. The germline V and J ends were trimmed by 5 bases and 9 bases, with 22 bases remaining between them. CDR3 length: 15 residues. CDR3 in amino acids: CASSPKGQQLVAQYF. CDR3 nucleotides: TGTGCCAGCAGCCCGAAAGGACAGCAGTTGGTGGCCCAGTACTTC. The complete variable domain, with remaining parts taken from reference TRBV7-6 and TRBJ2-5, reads GAGVSQSPRYKVTKRGQDVALRCDPISGHVSLYWYRQALGQGPEFLTYFNYEAQQDKSGLPNDRFSAERPEGSISTLTIQRTEQRDSAMYRCASSPKGQQLVAQYFGPGTRLLVL.

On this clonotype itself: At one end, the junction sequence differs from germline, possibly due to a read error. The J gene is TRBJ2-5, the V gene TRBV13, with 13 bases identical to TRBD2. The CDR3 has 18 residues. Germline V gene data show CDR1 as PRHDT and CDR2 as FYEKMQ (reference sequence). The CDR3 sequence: CASSLGLAGVTQGETQYF. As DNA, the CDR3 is TGTGCCAGCAGTTTAGGACTAGCGGGAGTTACCCAGGGAGAGACCCAGTACTTC.

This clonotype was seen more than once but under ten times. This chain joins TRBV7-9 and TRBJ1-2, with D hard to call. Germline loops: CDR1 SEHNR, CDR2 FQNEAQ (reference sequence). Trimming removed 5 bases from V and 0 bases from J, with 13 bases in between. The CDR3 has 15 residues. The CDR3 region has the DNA TGTGCCAGCAGCCCCGGTGGGAGACCTAACTATGGCTACACCTTC. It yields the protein CASSPGGRPNYGYTF. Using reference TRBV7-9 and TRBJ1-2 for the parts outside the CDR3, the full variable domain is DTGVSQNPRHKITKRGQNVTFRCDPISEHNRLYWYRQTLGQGPEFLTYFQNEAQLEKSRLLSDRFSAERPKGSFSTLEIQRTEQGDSAMYLCASSPGGRPNYGYTFGSGTRLTVV.

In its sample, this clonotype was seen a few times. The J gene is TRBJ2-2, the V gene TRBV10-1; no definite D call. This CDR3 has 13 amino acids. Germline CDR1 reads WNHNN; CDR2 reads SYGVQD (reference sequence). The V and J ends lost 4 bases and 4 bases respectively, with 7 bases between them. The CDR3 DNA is TGCGCCAGCAGTGCGAAAGTCACCGGGGAGCTGTTTTTT. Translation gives CASSAKVTGELFF.